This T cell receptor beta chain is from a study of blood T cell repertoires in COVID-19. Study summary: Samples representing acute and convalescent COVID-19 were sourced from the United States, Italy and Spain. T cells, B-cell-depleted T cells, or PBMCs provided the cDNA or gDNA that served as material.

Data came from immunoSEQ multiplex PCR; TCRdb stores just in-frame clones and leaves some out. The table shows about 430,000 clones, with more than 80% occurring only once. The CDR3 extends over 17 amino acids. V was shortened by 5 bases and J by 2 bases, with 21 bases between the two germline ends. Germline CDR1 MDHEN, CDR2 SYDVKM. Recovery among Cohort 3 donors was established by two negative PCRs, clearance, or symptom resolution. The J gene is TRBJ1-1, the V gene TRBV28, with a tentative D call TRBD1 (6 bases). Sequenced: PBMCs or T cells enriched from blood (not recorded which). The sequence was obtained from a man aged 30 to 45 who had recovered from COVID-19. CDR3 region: CASSPILGWGRNTEAFF. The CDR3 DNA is TGTGCCAGCAGTCCCATATTGGGGTGGGGGCGCAACACTGAAGCTTTCTTT.